The entry that follows covers one T cell receptor beta chain sequence. Germline V gene lookup returns CDR1 KGHDR and CDR2 SFDVKD. This CDR3 spans 16 amino acids. Trimming removed 1 base from V and 4 bases from J, with 12 bases in between. This specimen comes from a study of blood T cell repertoires in COVID-19. Here immunoSEQ multiplex PCR was the method, and the copy in TCRdb shows in-frame clones only, minus some. Among approximately 100,000 clones, over 80% were seen once, and the ten largest hold 15% to 20%. Sequences were obtained from peripheral blood. The sequence derives from a woman aged 80 or older with active or convalescent COVID-19. The chain joins TRBV24-1 to TRBJ2-2; tentative D call: TRBD1 (5 bases). The CDR3 region has the DNA TGTGCCACCAGTGATTTTGCCAGGGAAGGCACCGGGGAGCTGTTTTTT. It encodes CATSDFAREGTGELFF.